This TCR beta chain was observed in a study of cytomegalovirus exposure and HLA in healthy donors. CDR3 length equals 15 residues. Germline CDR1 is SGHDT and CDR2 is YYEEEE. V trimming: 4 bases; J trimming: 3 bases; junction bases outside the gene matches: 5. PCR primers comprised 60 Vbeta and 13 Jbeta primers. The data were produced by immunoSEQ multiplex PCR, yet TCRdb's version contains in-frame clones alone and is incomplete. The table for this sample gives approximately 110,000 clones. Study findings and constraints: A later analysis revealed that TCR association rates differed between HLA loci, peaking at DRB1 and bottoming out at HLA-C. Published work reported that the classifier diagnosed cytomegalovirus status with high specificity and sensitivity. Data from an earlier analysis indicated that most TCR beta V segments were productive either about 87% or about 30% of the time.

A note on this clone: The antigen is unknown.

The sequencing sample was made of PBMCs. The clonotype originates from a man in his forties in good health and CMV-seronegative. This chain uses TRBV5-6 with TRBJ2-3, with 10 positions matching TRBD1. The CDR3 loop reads CASSQRTGGTDTQYF. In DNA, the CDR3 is TGTGCCAGCAGCCAACGGACAGGGGGAACAGATACGCAGTATTTT.